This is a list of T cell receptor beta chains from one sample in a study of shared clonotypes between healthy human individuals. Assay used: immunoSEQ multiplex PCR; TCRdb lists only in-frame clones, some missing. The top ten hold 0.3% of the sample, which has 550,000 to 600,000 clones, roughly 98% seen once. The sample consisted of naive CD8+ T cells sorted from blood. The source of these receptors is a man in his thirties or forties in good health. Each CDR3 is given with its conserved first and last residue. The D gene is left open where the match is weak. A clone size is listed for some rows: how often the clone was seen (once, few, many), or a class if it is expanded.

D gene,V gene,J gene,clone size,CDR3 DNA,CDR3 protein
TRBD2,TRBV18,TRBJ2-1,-,TGTGCCAGCTCACCCGGGACTAGCGGGAGAACGGGTCAGTTCTTC,CASSPGTSGRTGQFF
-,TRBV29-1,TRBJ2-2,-,TGCAGCGTTGCGGGACAACCCGCGAACACCGGGGAGCTGTTTTTT,CSVAGQPANTGELFF
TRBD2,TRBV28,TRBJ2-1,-,TGTGCCAGCAGTACCCCACTAGCGGGAGAGTCAAATGAGCAGTTCTTC,CASSTPLAGESNEQFF
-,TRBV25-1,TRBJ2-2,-,TGTGCCAGCAGTGTTACCGGGGAGCTGTTTTTT,CASSVTGELFF
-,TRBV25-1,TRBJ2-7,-,TGTGCCAGCAGTGAGGGTAGGGCAGCCTACGAGCAGTACTTC,CASSEGRAAYEQYF
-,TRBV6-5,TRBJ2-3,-,TGTGCCAGCAGTGGCCGGGACCCGCGGGCAGATACGCAGTATTTT,CASSGRDPRADTQYF
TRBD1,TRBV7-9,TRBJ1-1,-,TGTGCCAGCAGCAGAGGGGGACAGGCGAACACTGAAGCTTTCTTT,CASSRGGQANTEAFF
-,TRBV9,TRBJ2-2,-,TGTGCCAGCAACTCGGATGGGAGCGACACCGGGGAGCTGTTTTTT,CASNSDGSDTGELFF
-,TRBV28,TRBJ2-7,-,TGTGCCAGCGGTGAGGGAGCCTCCTACGAGCAGTACTTC,CASGEGASYEQYF
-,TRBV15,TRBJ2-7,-,TGTGCCACCAGCGAGAGCTCCTACGAGCAGTACTTC,CATSESSYEQYF
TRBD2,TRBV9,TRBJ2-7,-,TGTGCCAGCAGCGTAGATGGGACTAGCGAAGAAGAGCAGTACTTC,CASSVDGTSEEEQYF
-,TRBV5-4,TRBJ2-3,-,TGTGCCAGCAGCTTATACGCGGACCTCACAGATACGCAGTATTTT,CASSLYADLTDTQYF
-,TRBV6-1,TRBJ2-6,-,TGTGCCAGCAGTGAATGGCAATCTGGGGCCAACGTCCTGACTTTC,CASSEWQSGANVLTF
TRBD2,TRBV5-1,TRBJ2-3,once,TGCGCCAGCAGCGCCAGGACTAGCGGGAGGGCCACAGATACGCAGTATTTT,CASSARTSGRATDTQYF
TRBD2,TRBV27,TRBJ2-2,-,TGTGCCAGCAGTCAAGGGACTAGTTTCGTGCCCGGGGAGCTGTTTTTT,CASSQGTSFVPGELFF
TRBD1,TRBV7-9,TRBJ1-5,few,TGTGCCAGCAGCCTCGGACAGGGGTCGTATCAGCCCCAGCATTTT,CASSLGQGSYQPQHF
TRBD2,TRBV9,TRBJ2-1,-,TGTGCCAGCAGCTCGACTAGCGGCAATGAGCAGTTCTTC,CASSSTSGNEQFF
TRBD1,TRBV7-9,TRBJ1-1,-,TGTGCCAGCAGTTTGACAGGGGCAGGAGGCACTGAAGCTTTCTTT,CASSLTGAGGTEAFF
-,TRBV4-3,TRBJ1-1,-,TGCGCCAGCAGCCAAGATCAGGTTGATTGGACTGAAGCTTTCTTT,CASSQDQVDWTEAFF
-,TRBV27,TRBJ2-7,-,TGTGCCAGCAGTTCGACAGTCACCTACGAGCAGTACTTC,CASSSTVTYEQYF
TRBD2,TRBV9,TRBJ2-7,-,TGTGCCAGCAGCCCCAGAGGGACTAGCGCCTCCTACGAGCAGTACTTC,CASSPRGTSASYEQYF
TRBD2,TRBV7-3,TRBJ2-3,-,TGTGCCAGCAGCCCTAGCGGGAGCGCAGATACGCAGTATTTT,CASSPSGSADTQYF
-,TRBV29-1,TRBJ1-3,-,TGCAGCGTTGTACCGGGACAAACTGGAAACACCATATATTTT,CSVVPGQTGNTIYF
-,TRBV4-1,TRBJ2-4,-,TGCGCCAGCAGCCGACTCGGACTAGCCAAAAACATTCAGTACTTC,CASSRLGLAKNIQYF
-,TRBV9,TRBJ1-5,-,TGTGCCAGCAGCTCCCGGACGGGTAGCAATCAGCCCCAGCATTTT,CASSSRTGSNQPQHF
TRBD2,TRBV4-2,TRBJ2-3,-,TGTGCCAGCAGCCAAGAAAAAGATCTAGCGGCAACAGATACGCAGTATTTT,CASSQEKDLAATDTQYF
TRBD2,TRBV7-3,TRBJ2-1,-,TGTGCCAGCAGCGTGGGAGGGCCCAGCTCCTACAATGAGCAGTTCTTC,CASSVGGPSSYNEQFF
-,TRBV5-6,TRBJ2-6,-,TGTGCCAGCAATGACAGGCTATGGTCTGGGGCCAACGTCCTGACTTTC,CASNDRLWSGANVLTF
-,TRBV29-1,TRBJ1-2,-,TGCAGCGTTAAGTTGGACTATGGCTACACCTTC,CSVKLDYGYTF
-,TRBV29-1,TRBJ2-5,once,TGCAGCGTTGAAGTGGGGGGAAAGACCCAGTACTTC,CSVEVGGKTQYF
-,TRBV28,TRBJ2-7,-,TGTGCCAGCAGTTTACGTGAAGCGGGCGAGCAGTACTTC,CASSLREAGEQYF
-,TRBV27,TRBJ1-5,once,TGTGCCAGCAGTGCACAGGGAACTTATAGCAATCAGCCCCAGCATTTT,CASSAQGTYSNQPQHF
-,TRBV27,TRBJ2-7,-,TGTGCCAGCAGTCCCTCACTCAACTACGAGCAGTACTTC,CASSPSLNYEQYF
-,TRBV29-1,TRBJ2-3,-,TGCAGCGTCTCGGGCGACAGTGAAGGCACAGATACGCAGTATTTT,CSVSGDSEGTDTQYF
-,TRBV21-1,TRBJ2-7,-,TGTGCCAGCTTCATAGAAAGGCCCCAAAACTCCTACGAGCAGTACTTC,CASFIERPQNSYEQYF
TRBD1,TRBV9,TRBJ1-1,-,TGTGCCAGCAGCGCCCACGCAGGGGGGATGAACACTGAAGCTTTCTTT,CASSAHAGGMNTEAFF
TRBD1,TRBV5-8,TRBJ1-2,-,TGTGCCAGCAGCTTGAGGACAGGGGCTAACTATGGCTACACCTTC,CASSLRTGANYGYTF
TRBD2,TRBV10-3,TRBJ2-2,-,TGTGCCATCAGTGAGTCGGCTAGCGGGAGTATTACCGGGGAGCTGTTTTTT,CAISESASGSITGELFF
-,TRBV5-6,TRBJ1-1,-,TGTGCCAGCAGCTTGGGACATGGTGAAGCTTTCTTT,CASSLGHGEAFF
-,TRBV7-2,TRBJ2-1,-,TGTGCCAGCAGCTTAGTAGCCGACAATGAGCAGTTCTTC,CASSLVADNEQFF
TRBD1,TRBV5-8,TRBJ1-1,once,TGTGCCAGCAGCTTAGGGGGGGACAGGGATGAAGCTTTCTTT,CASSLGGDRDEAFF
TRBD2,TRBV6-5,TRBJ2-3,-,TGTGCCACCACCCGGGGGTTCGGGAGGACAGATACGCAGTATTTT,CATTRGFGRTDTQYF
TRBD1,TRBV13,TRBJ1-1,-,TGTGCCAGCAACCTCGTAGGACAGGGGAACACTGAAGCTTTCTTT,CASNLVGQGNTEAFF
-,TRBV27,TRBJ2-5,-,TGTGCCAGCAGGCGCGGGACAGCTAAGTACCAAGAGACCCAGTACTTC,CASRRGTAKYQETQYF
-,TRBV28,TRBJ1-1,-,TGTGCCAGCAGGATAGGGCGGGGGTTGAACACTGAAGCTTTCTTT,CASRIGRGLNTEAFF
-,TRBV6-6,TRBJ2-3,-,TGTGCCAGCAGTGATAAGACGGCAACAGATACGCAGTATTTT,CASSDKTATDTQYF
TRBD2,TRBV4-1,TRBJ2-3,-,TGCGCCAGCAGCCAAGATCTGACTAGCGGGAGCGATACGCAGTATTTT,CASSQDLTSGSDTQYF
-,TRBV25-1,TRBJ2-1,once,TGTGCCAGCAGGGACTACCGCAATGAGCAGTTCTTC,CASRDYRNEQFF
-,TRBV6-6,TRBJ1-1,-,TGTGCCAGCAGTCAACCCCCGGGACGGCGAGCTGAAGCTTTCTTT,CASSQPPGRRAEAFF
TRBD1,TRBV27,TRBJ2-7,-,TGTGCCAGCAGTGAATTGGGACAGCAGTCGGTCGAGCAGTACTTC,CASSELGQQSVEQYF
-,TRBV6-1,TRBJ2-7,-,TGTGCCAGCAGTGAAAGGGTGTACGAGCAGTACTTC,CASSERVYEQYF
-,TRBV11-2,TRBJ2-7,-,TGTGCCAGCAGCTTAGTGCCACGGCACTACGAGCAGTACTTC,CASSLVPRHYEQYF
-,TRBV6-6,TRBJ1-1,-,TGTGCCAGCAGTTGGACACCTATGAACACTGAAGCTTTCTTT,CASSWTPMNTEAFF
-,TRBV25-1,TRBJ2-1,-,TGTGCCAGCAGATCTAGCTTTGGCTTTCAGTTCTTC,CASRSSFGFQFF
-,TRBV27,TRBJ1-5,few,TGTGCCAGCAGTGTATTCGGCAATCAGCCCCAGCATTTT,CASSVFGNQPQHF
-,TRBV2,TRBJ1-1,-,TGTGCCAGCCCTACTAAATACAGGGTAACTTTCTTT,CASPTKYRVTFF
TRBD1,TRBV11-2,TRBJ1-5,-,TGTGCCAGCGGACAGGGGAATCAGCCCCAGCATTTT,CASGQGNQPQHF
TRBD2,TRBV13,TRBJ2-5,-,TGTGCCAGCAGTTCGTCGATGGCGGCGGGAGGGAGGCTGGAAGAGACCCAGTACTTC,CASSSSMAAGGRLEETQYF
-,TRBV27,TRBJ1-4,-,TGTGCCAGCAGCCCCTCCTTAAGGTCTAATGAAAAACTGTTTTTT,CASSPSLRSNEKLFF
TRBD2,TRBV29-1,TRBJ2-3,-,TGCAGCGTTGAAGATCGCTGGACTAGCGGGAAAGATACGCAGTATTTT,CSVEDRWTSGKDTQYF